This T cell receptor beta chain was profiled in a study of blood T cells in healthy people across ages. Per the germline V gene, CDR1 is MNHEY and CDR2 is SVGEGT. The CDR3 covers 14 residues. V lost 6 bases to trimming and J lost 5 bases, with 17 bases between them. For the second PCR, which ran for about 6 to 11 cycles, a sample-barcoded 5' primer and a J-beta primer mix were used. MiXCR, run by TCRdb on the 5' RACE reads, gives a single entry per CDR3 protein. The table lists roughly 1,300,000 distinct CDR3 sequences, 45% to 70% of them singletons, with 6.5% to 8% in the top ten. This clonotype occurred a few times. Collection of about 9.4 milliliters of peripheral blood was performed for each donor.

The source is a man younger than 30 in good health. Sequencing input: blood. The chain joins TRBV6-2 or TRBV6-3 to TRBJ2-7; D perhaps matches TRBD2 (6 bases). The CDR3 here is CASRGAGNVHEQYF. The CDR3 DNA follows: TGTGCCAGCAGGGGCGCGGGGAATGTTCACGAGCAGTACTTC.